A selection of T cell receptor beta chains follows, all from one sample in a study of response to subunit inactivated influenza vaccine. TCRdb re-called the RT-PCR reads with MiXCR, one entry per CDR3 protein. The repertoire holds 250,000 to 350,000 distinct CDR3 sequences, 22% seen once, with about 9.3% in the top ten. The sample was PBMCs from blood, taken less than 22 months after vaccination. Every receptor here comes from a man aged 50 to 75 who received an inactivated influenza vaccine. The CDR3 runs from the conserved cysteine through the conserved F or W. The order of the fields is D gene, clone size, J gene, V gene, CDR3 DNA, CDR3 protein. A D gene is named only where the DNA matches it firmly. A clone size is listed for some rows: how often the clone was seen (once, few, many), or a class if it is expanded.

d_call: -
clone_size: few
j_call: TRBJ1-1
v_call: TRBV3-1
cdr3_nt: TGTGCCAGCAGCCAAGGGGGCTGGGAGGGAGCTTTCTTT
cdr3_aa: CASSQGGWEGAFF

d_call: TRBD1
clone_size: many
j_call: TRBJ1-1
v_call: TRBV2
cdr3_nt: TGTGCCAGCAGTGGACAGGGGAACACTGAAGCTTTCTTT
cdr3_aa: CASSGQGNTEAFF

d_call: TRBD2
clone_size: -
j_call: TRBJ2-3
v_call: TRBV6-2/TRBV6-3
cdr3_nt: TGTGCCAGCAGTTTCCTCGGACTAGCGGGAGATACAGATACGCAGTATTTT
cdr3_aa: CASSFLGLAGDTDTQYF

d_call: TRBD2
clone_size: -
j_call: TRBJ2-1
v_call: TRBV20-1
cdr3_nt: TGCAGTGCTAGAGATTCTAGCGGGACCAATGAGCAGTTCTTC
cdr3_aa: CSARDSSGTNEQFF

d_call: TRBD1
clone_size: many
j_call: TRBJ1-5
v_call: TRBV6-2/TRBV6-3
cdr3_nt: TGTGCCAGCAGTTACCATGAATTCGGACAGGGTTGGCGCAATCAGCCCCAGCATTTT
cdr3_aa: CASSYHEFGQGWRNQPQHF

d_call: -
clone_size: -
j_call: TRBJ2-4
v_call: TRBV9
cdr3_nt: TGTGCCAGCAGCGCTCAAGGGGGAGCCAAAAACATTCAGTACTTC
cdr3_aa: CASSAQGGAKNIQYF

d_call: -
clone_size: -
j_call: TRBJ1-6
v_call: TRBV3-1
cdr3_nt: TGTGCCACGTCAACAGGGAACTTTTATAATTCACCCCTCCACTTT
cdr3_aa: CATSTGNFYNSPLHF

d_call: -
clone_size: -
j_call: TRBJ2-4
v_call: TRBV3-1
cdr3_nt: TGTGCCAGCAGCCTAAAGAACAGAGATCTAGCCAAAAACATTCAGTACTTC
cdr3_aa: CASSLKNRDLAKNIQYF

d_call: -
clone_size: -
j_call: TRBJ1-2
v_call: TRBV18
cdr3_nt: TGTGCCAGCTCACAGGGTTCCTTCTATGGCTACACCTTC
cdr3_aa: CASSQGSFYGYTF

d_call: -
clone_size: -
j_call: TRBJ1-2
v_call: TRBV27
cdr3_nt: TGTGCCAGCAGCACCGGGGCCGGGACTGGCTACACCTTC
cdr3_aa: CASSTGAGTGYTF

d_call: TRBD1
clone_size: -
j_call: TRBJ1-5
v_call: TRBV12-5
cdr3_nt: TGTGCTAGTGAGTCTAATGGACAGGGGGGGGGCTGGAGCAATCAGCCCCAGCATTTT
cdr3_aa: CASESNGQGGGWSNQPQHF

d_call: TRBD1
clone_size: -
j_call: TRBJ1-1
v_call: TRBV4-3
cdr3_nt: TGCGCCAGCAGCCGGGACAGAAGCTTCCTGAGCACTGAAGCTTTCTTT
cdr3_aa: CASSRDRSFLSTEAFF

d_call: TRBD2
clone_size: few
j_call: TRBJ2-7
v_call: TRBV20-1
cdr3_nt: TGCAGTCTAACTAGCGGGAGCTCCTACGAGCAGTACTTC
cdr3_aa: CSLTSGSSYEQYF

d_call: -
clone_size: -
j_call: TRBJ1-5
v_call: TRBV11-2
cdr3_nt: TGTGCCAGCAGCGTCATGAGCTTCGGGAGCCCCTTTAATCAGCCCCAGCATTTT
cdr3_aa: CASSVMSFGSPFNQPQHF

d_call: -
clone_size: few
j_call: TRBJ1-5
v_call: TRBV2
cdr3_nt: TGTGCCAGCAGTGTCGGGGTTCGAAAGCCCCAGCATTTT
cdr3_aa: CASSVGVRKPQHF

d_call: TRBD2
clone_size: few
j_call: TRBJ2-1
v_call: TRBV6-2/TRBV6-3
cdr3_nt: TGTGCCAGCAGTTACGAAGCGGGGAACTACAATGAGCAGTTCTTC
cdr3_aa: CASSYEAGNYNEQFF

d_call: -
clone_size: few
j_call: TRBJ2-7
v_call: TRBV7-2
cdr3_nt: TGTGCCAGCAGCGAGAAATACGAGCAGTACTTC
cdr3_aa: CASSEKYEQYF

d_call: TRBD1
clone_size: -
j_call: TRBJ1-4
v_call: TRBV12-3/TRBV12-4
cdr3_nt: TGTGCCAGCAGCCCCGACAGGGGGAAACTGTTTTTT
cdr3_aa: CASSPDRGKLFF

d_call: -
clone_size: many
j_call: TRBJ1-2
v_call: TRBV6-5
cdr3_nt: TGTGCCAGCAGTTACCCGTCGTTAGGGGGACAAGTCTATGGCTACACCTTC
cdr3_aa: CASSYPSLGGQVYGYTF

d_call: -
clone_size: many
j_call: TRBJ1-1
v_call: TRBV5-1
cdr3_nt: TGCGCCAGCAGCGGCCAGGACAGTGAAGCTTTCTTT
cdr3_aa: CASSGQDSEAFF

d_call: -
clone_size: few
j_call: TRBJ2-3
v_call: TRBV5-1
cdr3_nt: TGCGCCAGCAGCTTGGCCCTGGGGTACACAGATACGCAGTATTTT
cdr3_aa: CASSLALGYTDTQYF

d_call: -
clone_size: few
j_call: TRBJ1-5
v_call: TRBV20-1
cdr3_nt: TGCAGTGCTAGAACTCCCTCGGGACCAGGCAATCAGCCCCAGCATTTT
cdr3_aa: CSARTPSGPGNQPQHF